This T cell receptor (beta chain) came from a study of CD8+CD57+ T cells in acquired aplastic anemia. A note on this clonotype: Its antigen is undetermined.

Genomic DNA served as template for TCR beta VDJ and CDR3 profiling. TCRdb independently ran MiXCR on the reads; one entry per CDR3 protein. This sample yields roughly 98,000 distinct CDR3 sequences, of which 55% to 75% are seen a single time; 50% to 70% belongs to the top ten. Patients picked for sequencing had shown CD8+CD57+ cell expansion detected by flow cytometry. Everyone among the patients had severe acquired aplastic anemia. Study conclusions and caveats: Patients versus controls showed no significant CD8+ Simpson's diversity difference.

CDR1 is DFQATT and CDR2 is SNEGSKA in the germline V gene (reference sequence). The V end lost 1 base, the J end lost 8 bases, and 15 bases lay between the germline ends. The CDR3 sequence is 14 residues long. The TCR was taken from a human donor with aplastic anemia. What was sequenced was sorted CD4+, CD8+, or CD8+CD57+ T cells (not recorded which) from PBMCs. This chain uses TRBV20-1 with TRBJ2-1, with D possibly being TRBD1 or TRBD2 (5 bases each). The CDR3 coding sequence is TGCAGTGCTAGAGGGGGGATTTCACTCGATGAGCAGTTCTTC. Translation: CSARGGISLDEQFF.